This TCR beta chain was recovered during a study of T-cell reconstitution after alpha-beta-depleted transplantation in children. Whole-study findings and limits: Expanded graft clones numbering several hundred reportedly gave rise to alpha-beta T cells about two months after transplant. One year post-transplant, T-cell counts and diversity were largely derived from T cells produced anew. At day 60, the high TCRbeta diversity found in some patients originated from recipient T cells and thymic progenitors that had survived.

This clonotype was recorded many times. Its antigen remains unknown. V shed 11 bases and J 6 bases; nucleotides not matched to a gene: 5. This CDR3 is built from 12 residues. The authors prepared the TCRbeta library with unique molecular identifiers. MiXCR, applied by TCRdb to the PCR reads, yields one record per CDR3 protein. The data show around 500,000 distinct CDR3 sequences, about 21% seen once. The source was PBMCs, mostly from graft donor cells, collected 360 days after TCRalphabeta/CD19-depleted stem cell transplant. The TCR originated in a boy under three years old who had a stem cell transplant for acute myeloid leukemia, so the T cells may come from the graft donor. The chain links TRBV12-3 or TRBV12-4 to TRBJ1-5; 9 nucleotides line up with TRBD1. CDR3 loop: CACTTGGQPQHF. The CDR3 DNA sequence: TGTGCCTGCACGACAGGGGGTCAGCCCCAGCATTTT.